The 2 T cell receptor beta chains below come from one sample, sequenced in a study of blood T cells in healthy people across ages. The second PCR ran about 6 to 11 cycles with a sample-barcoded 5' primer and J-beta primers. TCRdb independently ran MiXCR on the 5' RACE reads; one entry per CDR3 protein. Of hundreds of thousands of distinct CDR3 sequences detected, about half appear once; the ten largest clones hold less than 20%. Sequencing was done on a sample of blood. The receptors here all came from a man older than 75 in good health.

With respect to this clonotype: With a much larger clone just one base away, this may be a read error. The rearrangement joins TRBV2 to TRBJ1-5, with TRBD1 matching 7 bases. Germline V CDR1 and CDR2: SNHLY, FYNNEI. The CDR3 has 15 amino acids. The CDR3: CASSGEGGKRQPRHF. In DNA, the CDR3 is TGTGCCAGCAGTGGGGAAGGGGGCAAGCGGCAGCCCCGGCATTTT.

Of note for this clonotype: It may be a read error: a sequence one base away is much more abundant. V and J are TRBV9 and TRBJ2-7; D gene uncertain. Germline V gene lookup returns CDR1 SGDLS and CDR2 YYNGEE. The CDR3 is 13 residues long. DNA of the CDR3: TGTGCCGGCAGCGTAGGTTTGGGTTACGAGCAGTACTTC. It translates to CAGSVGLGYEQYF.